This entry lists 11 T cell receptor beta chains sequenced from one sample in a study of CD8+CD57+ T cells in acquired aplastic anemia. Sequenced patients had shown CD8+CD57+ cell expansion by flow cytometry. Genomic DNA templated the TCR beta VDJ and CDR3 profiling. TCRdb called the reads again in MiXCR, with one record for every CDR3 protein. The sample contains approximately 190,000 distinct CDR3 sequences, nearly 50% of which appear only once. What was sequenced was sorted CD4+, CD8+, or CD8+CD57+ T cells (not recorded which) from PBMCs. These receptors originate from a human donor with aplastic anemia.

This clonotype was seen at least ten times. V usage is TRBV11-2 and J usage is TRBJ1-6; 9 bases align to TRBD1. The V gene's germline CDR1 is SGHAT and CDR2 FQNNGV. This CDR3 has 14 amino acids. The junction had 2 bases not matched to a gene; V was cut back by 5 bases and J by 6 bases. CDR3 sequence reads: CASSAGQGNSPLHF. The CDR3 DNA is TGTGCCAGCAGCGCGGGACAGGGTAATTCACCCCTCCACTTT.

This clonotype was seen a few times. At one of its ends the junction is not consistent with the germline gene, which may arise from a read error. The chain links TRBV7-7 to TRBJ2-7; D gene ambiguous. The CDR3 sequence is 13 residues long. Germline CDR1 reads SSHAT; CDR2 reads FNYEAQ (reference sequence). The CDR3 nucleotides read TGTGCTAGCAGCTTGGCAGCCTCCTACGAGCAGTACTTC. It codes for CASSLAASYEQYF.

This chain links TRBV20-1 with TRBJ2-7; 10 nucleotides align to TRBD2. The CDR3 totals 14 residues. CDR1 DFQATT and CDR2 SNEGSKA come from the germline V gene (reference sequence). Losses at the gene ends were 5 bases for V and 3 bases for J; bases not matched to a gene: 7. CDR3 DNA sequence: TGCAGTGCTGAAGGGACTAGCGAAGGCTACGAGCAGTACTTC. Translation: CSAEGTSEGYEQYF.

In this sample, this clonotype turned up a few times. V usage is TRBV6-2 or TRBV6-3 and J usage is TRBJ2-1; 9 positions match TRBD2. V was clipped by 6 bases and J by 6 bases; unmatched bases: 12. The CDR3 is made up of 16 amino acids. Germline V CDR1 and CDR2: MNHEY, SVGEGT. The CDR3 loop reads CASRMYSGSFGNEQFF. CDR3 coding DNA: TGTGCCAGCAGGATGTATAGCGGGAGTTTCGGCAATGAGCAGTTCTTC.

This clonotype was counted ten times or more. The rearrangement uses TRBV20-1 and TRBJ2-1; D is possibly TRBD1 (5 bases). CDR1 is DFQATT and CDR2 is SNEGSKA in the germline V gene (reference sequence). The CDR3 consists of 16 residues. V was pared by 3 bases and J by 5 bases, with 20 bases between. The CDR3: CSASRAGRTMDNEQFF. CDR3 bases: TGCAGTGCTAGTAGGGCAGGGCGGACAATGGACAATGAGCAGTTCTTC.

With respect to this clonotype: With a much larger clone just one base away, this may be a read error. This sequence joins TRBV11-3 and TRBJ2-7, with D unresolved. The CDR3 loop spans 14 amino acids. The germline V gene encodes CDR1 SGHNT and CDR2 YENEEA. The CDR3 region is CASSPDAHSYGQYF. The DNA of the CDR3 is TGTGCCAGCAGCCCAGACGCTCACTCCTACGGGCAGTACTTC.

V and J are TRBV11-2 and TRBJ2-3, with D maybe TRBD2 (6 bases). Trimming cost V 7 bases and J 3 bases, with 17 bases left between them. Looked up from germline, CDR1 is SGHAT and CDR2 is FQNNGV. This CDR3 spans 15 amino acids. CDR3 loop: CASTPPGSGTDTQYF. CDR3 coding DNA: TGTGCCAGCACCCCGCCCGGGAGTGGTACAGATACGCAGTATTTT.

This sequence joins TRBV2 and TRBJ2-7; D gene unclear. The V and J ends lost 8 bases and 0 bases respectively, with 14 bases between them. Germline lookup yields CDR1 SNHLY and CDR2 FYNNEI. This CDR3 region has 14 residues. The CDR3 DNA is TGTGCCAGCGGCTCGGCAGGTGACTCCTACGAGCAGTACTTC. Protein sequence: CASGSAGDSYEQYF.

In this sample, this clonotype turned up a few times. One junction end disagrees with the germline gene, perhaps due to a read error. The chain is built from TRBV10-3 and TRBJ1-1, with 7 bases that match TRBD1. The germline V gene has CDR1 ENHRY and CDR2 SYGVKD. The CDR3 spans 14 residues. The chain's CDR3 is CAISDLQGNPEAFF. The DNA of the CDR3 is TGTGCCATCAGTGACTTACAGGGGAACCCTGAAGCTTTCTTT.

V and J are TRBV7-7 and TRBJ2-2, with D possibly TRBD1 on 5 matching bases. V lost 1 base and J 0 bases, leaving 6 bases between the germline ends. From germline, CDR1 is SSHAT and CDR2 FNYEAQ (reference sequence). The CDR3 extends over 15 amino acids. The CDR3 is CASSLEQANTGELFF. For the CDR3, the DNA is TGTGCCAGCAGCTTAGAACAGGCGAACACCGGGGAGCTGTTTTTT.

In the case of this clonotype: The CDR3 does not close with the conserved phenylalanine or tryptophan, likely indicating a read error. This sequence joins TRBV5-1 and TRBJ2-7; D possibly corresponds to TRBD2 (5 bases). This CDR3 contains 13 residues. Trimming cost V 0 bases and J 6 bases, with 10 bases left between them. Germline CDR1 is SGHRS and CDR2 is YFSETQ. This chain's CDR3 is CASSLDGNGEQYL. The CDR3 DNA sequence: TGCGCCAGCAGCTTGGACGGGAACGGCGAGCAGTACCTC.